The clone carrying this T cell receptor (beta chain) came up a few times. Its target is unknown. The source of the sample is a study of T cell repertoires in cytomegalovirus infection. Study-wide findings and caveats: Carriage of CMV together with the relevant HLA was identifiable through cumulative public TCR beta family frequency. Across the ex vivo response, the dominant clonotypes were HLA-C-restricted CMV-specific TCR beta clonotypes.

TCRdb re-called the reads with MiXCR, one entry per CDR3 protein. The profile shows 54,000 or so distinct CDR3 sequences, approximately 36% of them singletons. This CDR3 is built from 12 residues. Deletions cut 5 bases from V and 8 bases from J, with 13 bases between. Germline assignment: CDR1 DFQATT and CDR2 SNEGSKA (reference sequence). This TCR was sampled from a human donor in good health (CMV status not recorded). Some clones in this sample may be carry-over from other donors' samples. The chain uses TRBV20-1 and TRBJ1-5, with D hard to call. The specimen sequenced was PBMCs, sequenced either directly or after in vitro stimulation (not recorded which). The CDR3 nucleotides are TGCAGTGCTGAGCCTCGGGGTAAGCCCCAGCATTTT. Translating gives CSAEPRGKPQHF.